Presented here are 21 T cell receptor beta chains from one specimen sequenced in a study of shared clonotypes between healthy human individuals. Sequencing used immunoSEQ multiplex PCR; TCRdb keeps in-frame clones, though not all of them. The sample yields about 2 million clones, over 85% seen once. Material for sequencing was naive CD4+ T cells sorted from blood. Regarding subset: CD45RA+ positively selected. These receptors were taken from a man in his late teens or twenties in good health.

Here the CDR3 reads CASSDYTEPTNEKLFF. The CDR3 nucleotides are TGTGCCAGCAGTGACTACACAGAGCCAACTAATGAAAAACTGTTTTTT. The rearrangement links TRBV25-1 to TRBJ1-4; D uncertain. Germline V gene sequence: CDR1 MGHDK, CDR2 SYGVNS. The CDR3 contains 16 residues. The V and J ends lost 3 bases and 0 bases respectively, with 11 bases between them.

The chain uses TRBV28 and TRBJ1-5; 8 bases fit TRBD1. CDR3 size: 16 residues. The junction had 12 bases not matched to a gene; V was cut back by 7 bases and J by 4 bases. Germline CDR1 reads MDHEN; CDR2 reads SYDVKM. The CDR3 reads CASTVRTGLFNQPQHF. In DNA form, the CDR3 reads TGTGCCAGCACCGTGCGGACAGGGTTGTTTAATCAGCCCCAGCATTTT.

The chain's CDR3 is CASSVATAPGANVLTF. DNA of the CDR3: TGTGCCAGCAGCGTAGCAACAGCTCCCGGGGCCAACGTCCTGACTTTC. The chain combines TRBV9 with TRBJ2-6; D gene unclear. CDR1 SGDLS and CDR2 YYNGEE come from the germline V gene. V dropped 0 bases and J dropped 4 bases, with 11 bases sitting between them. This CDR3 is 16 amino acids long.

The chain is built from TRBV5-1 and TRBJ2-1; TRBD2 matches 8 bases. CDR1 is SGHRS and CDR2 is YFSETQ in the germline V gene. The CDR3 has 13 amino acids. The junction had 7 bases not matched to a gene; V was cut back by 7 bases and J by 7 bases. CDR3 nucleotide sequence: TGCGCCAGCTTTTCCGGGAGGGTAAATGAGCAGTTCTTC. It yields the protein CASFSGRVNEQFF.

This chain uses TRBV6-5 with TRBJ1-1; D perhaps matches TRBD1 (5 bases). This CDR3 has 15 residues. With 7 bases removed from V and 0 bases from J, the gap between germline ends came to 15 bases. CDR1 and CDR2 (germline): MNHEY, SVGAGI. The CDR3, as DNA: TGTGCCAGCACTCACGGGGGAAACATGAACACTGAAGCTTTCTTT. Residues: CASTHGGNMNTEAFF.

CDR3 amino acids: CASSDVGLAGAETQYF. DNA for the CDR3: TGTGCCAGCAGTGACGTCGGACTAGCGGGGGCAGAGACCCAGTACTTC. The chain recombines TRBV6-1 with TRBJ2-5; 13 bases align to TRBD2. From germline, CDR1 is MNHNS and CDR2 SASEGT. J was trimmed by 4 bases and V by 3 bases; bases with no gene match: 5. This CDR3 is built from 16 residues.

The chain combines TRBV7-2 with TRBJ1-5; D is perhaps TRBD1 (5 bases). This CDR3 has 14 residues. In germline, CDR1 is SGHTA, CDR2 FQGNSA. Deletions cut 1 base from V and 7 bases from J, with 11 bases between. The CDR3 is CASSLDGAGQPQHF. The CDR3 DNA sequence: TGTGCCAGCAGCTTAGACGGGGCCGGCCAGCCCCAGCATTTT. Full variable domain (remainder filled in from reference TRBV7-2 and TRBJ1-5): GAGVSQSPSNKVTEKGKDVELRCDPISGHTALYWYRQSLGQGLEFLIYFQGNSAPDKSGLPSDRFSAERTGGSVSTLTIQRTQQEDSAVYLCASSLDGAGQPQHFGDGTRLSIL.

V is TRBV5-4 and J is TRBJ2-7; D is uncertain. Germline V lookup: CDR1 SGHNT, CDR2 YYREEE (reference sequence). Between the trimmed V and J ends, which lost 1 base and 7 bases, there was a span of 6 bases. This CDR3 is 11 amino acids long. CDR3 nucleotide sequence: TGTGCCAGCAGCTTGAGGAGTGAGCAGTACTTC. As protein: CASSLRSEQYF.

The chain links TRBV30 to TRBJ1-2; a weak D match, TRBD1 (5 bases). The V end was cut by 1 base, the J end by 2 bases, with 8 bases between. From germline, CDR1 is GTSNPN and CDR2 SVGIG (reference sequence). CDR3 size: 13 residues. CDR3 protein: CAWSARGNYGYTF. DNA for the CDR3: TGTGCCTGGAGTGCCCGGGGGAACTATGGCTACACCTTC.

The V gene is TRBV10-2, the J gene TRBJ2-7; a weak D match, TRBD2 (7 bases). V was pared by 2 bases and J by 2 bases, with 13 bases between. Germline lookup yields CDR1 WSHSY and CDR2 SAAADI. This CDR3 is 15 amino acids long. The CDR3 region is CASSEMGGQAYEQYF. CDR3 DNA: TGCGCCAGCAGTGAGATGGGGGGGCAGGCCTACGAGCAGTACTTC.

The chain couples TRBV19 to TRBJ2-1, with 10 bases identical to TRBD1. The V segment lost 5 bases and the J segment 7 bases; nucleotides outside the gene matches: 5. This CDR3 region has 14 residues. Germline CDR1 reads LNHDA; CDR2 reads SQIVND (reference sequence). CDR3 sequence: CASSSGQGRNEQFF. In nucleotides, the CDR3 is TGTGCCAGTAGTTCGGGACAGGGGAGGAATGAGCAGTTCTTC.

This clone turned up a few times. The rearrangement links TRBV14 to TRBJ2-3; 13 nucleotides align to TRBD2. V dropped 5 bases and J dropped 11; count of bases not matched to a gene: 10. Germline values: CDR1 SGHDN, CDR2 FVKESK. The CDR3 is made up of 15 amino acids. The CDR3 region is CASSWTSGGPGGQYF. CDR3 bases: TGTGCCAGCAGCTGGACTAGCGGGGGACCCGGGGGGCAGTATTTT.

The CDR3 spells CASSENGQGAGEQYF. The CDR3 DNA follows: TGTGCCAGCAGTGAAAATGGGCAGGGGGCAGGCGAGCAGTACTTC. This chain uses TRBV2 with TRBJ2-7; 8 nucleotides align to TRBD1. V lost 2 bases, J lost 6 bases, and 9 bases stayed unmatched. This CDR3 contains 15 residues. The germline V gene encodes CDR1 SNHLY and CDR2 FYNNEI.

The chain has TRBV28 and TRBJ2-3, with TRBD2 identical over 10 bases. Per the germline V gene, CDR1 is MDHEN and CDR2 is SYDVKM. The CDR3 has 17 residues. V dropped 2 bases and J dropped 5; count of bases not matched to a gene: 10. The DNA of the CDR3 is TGTGCCAGCAGTTTAAAGGGTAGCGGGAGGTATGGAGATACGCAGTATTTT. It encodes CASSLKGSGRYGDTQYF.

The chain uses TRBV6-1 and TRBJ1-2; TRBD1 agrees at 9 bases. The germline CDR1 and CDR2 sequences are MNHNS and SASEGT. After removal of 6 bases from V and 2 bases from J, the junction contained 7 bases not matched to a gene. The CDR3 extends over 15 amino acids. The CDR3 nucleotides are TGTGCCAGCAGGATAACCGGGACAGGGAACTATGGCTACACCTTC. This sequence encodes CASRITGTGNYGYTF.

This chain uses TRBV5-6 with TRBJ2-5; no firm D call. CDR1 SGHDT and CDR2 YYEEEE come from the germline V gene. This CDR3 contains 14 residues. The V gene lost 2 bases and the J gene lost 1 base, with 9 bases spanning the gap. CDR3 sequence: CASSFSRLQETQYF. Here the CDR3 DNA reads TGTGCCAGCAGCTTTTCCAGGCTCCAAGAGACCCAGTACTTC.

J is TRBJ1-1 and V is TRBV5-1; D ambiguous. V lost 4 bases and J lost 11, with 15 bases in between. Germline CDR1 SGHRS, CDR2 YFSETQ. The CDR3 contains 12 residues. The CDR3 here is CASSPTGQKAFF. The CDR3 DNA reads as TGCGCCAGCAGCCCCACCGGCCAAAAGGCTTTCTTT.

This clone was seen at least ten times. CDR3 sequence (DNA): TGCGCCAGCAGTCTCGGACCAAGCAATACGCAGTATTTT. This gives the protein CASSLGPSNTQYF. This chain uses TRBV4-3 with TRBJ2-3, with D hard to call. Trimming shortened V by 6 bases and J by 7 bases, and 14 bases separated the two germline ends. The CDR3 consists of 13 residues. CDR1 is LGHNA, CDR2 YSLEER, per germline.

The gene calls are TRBV2 and TRBJ2-2; D might be TRBD2 (6 bases). CDR3 length equals 15 residues. Germline lookup yields CDR1 SNHLY and CDR2 FYNNEI. The ends were cut back, 3 bases at V and 4 bases at J, with 12 bases in the middle. CDR3 in DNA: TGTGCCAGCAGTGAGGCCCAGGGAGGCACCGGGGAGCTGTTTTTT. It encodes CASSEAQGGTGELFF.

The rearrangement uses TRBV18 and TRBJ1-1, with 11 bases lining up with TRBD1. The length of the CDR3 is 14 residues. J gave up 8 bases and V 4 bases, and 6 bases lay outside the gene matches. The germline V gene has CDR1 KGHSH and CDR2 LQKENI. CDR3 nucleotides: TGTGCCAGCTCACAGGACAGGGGGCTCGGGGAAGCTTTCTTT. Protein sequence: CASSQDRGLGEAFF.

On this clone itself: Other DNA variants within this sample encode the same CDR3. This rearrangement joins TRBV30 to TRBJ2-7; D uncertain. Germline assignment: CDR1 GTSNPN and CDR2 SVGIG (reference sequence). V shed 1 base and J shed 6 bases, with 7 bases lying between them. CDR3 length: 11 amino acids. The CDR3 loop is CAWSALGEQYF. For the CDR3, the DNA is TGTGCCTGGAGTGCCCTGGGCGAGCAGTACTTC.